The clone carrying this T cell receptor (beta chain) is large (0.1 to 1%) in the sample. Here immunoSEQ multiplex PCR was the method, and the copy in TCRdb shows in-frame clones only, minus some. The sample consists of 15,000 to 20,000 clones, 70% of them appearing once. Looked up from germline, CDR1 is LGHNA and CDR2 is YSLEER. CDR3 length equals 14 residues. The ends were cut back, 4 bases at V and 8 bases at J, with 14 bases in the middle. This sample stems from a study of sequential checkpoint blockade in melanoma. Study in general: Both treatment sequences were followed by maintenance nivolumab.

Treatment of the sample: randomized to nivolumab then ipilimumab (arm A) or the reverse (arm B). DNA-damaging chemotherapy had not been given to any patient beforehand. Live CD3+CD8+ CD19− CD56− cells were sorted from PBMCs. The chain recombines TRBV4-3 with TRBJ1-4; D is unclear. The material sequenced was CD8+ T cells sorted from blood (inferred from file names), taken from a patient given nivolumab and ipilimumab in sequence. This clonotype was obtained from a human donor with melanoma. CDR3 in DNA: TGCGCCAGCAGCCCCCTAGCCCGTGGGGAAAAACTGTTTTTT. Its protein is CASSPLARGEKLFF.